A single sample is the source of the 5 T cell receptor beta chains below, sequenced in a study of vaccination and CD4 T cells after COVID-19. Treatment indicated: 10-day PBMC culture with coronavirus spike peptide pools or control peptides (ViraFEST assay). From the unexposed donor, CD4+ T cells were collected ahead of the COVID-19 pandemic (2011-2018). The study sequenced cultured CD4+ T cell DNA using the Oncomine TCR Beta short-read assay. TCRdb fed the PCR reads into MiXCR, producing one record per CDR3 protein. The sample has fewer than 3,000 distinct CDR3 sequences; about a quarter are singletons. Their cognate antigens are unknown. The material sequenced was CD4+ T cells from blood, cultured in vitro. All receptors derive from a human donor in good health.

The sample holds a few counts of this clonotype. The J gene is TRBJ1-1, the V gene TRBV19; D may be TRBD1 (6 bases). The length of the CDR3 is 13 residues. Germline V CDR1 and CDR2: LNHDA, SQIVND (reference sequence). Between the trimmed V and J ends, which lost 6 bases and 7 bases, there was a span of 15 bases. The CDR3 region is CASSLPRQDEAFF. DNA of the CDR3: TGTGCCAGTAGCCTACCTAGACAGGATGAAGCTTTCTTT.

This sequence joins TRBV7-9 and TRBJ2-3, with TRBD1 as a possible D gene (7 bases). V lost 5 bases to trimming and J lost 4 bases, with 25 bases between them. The CDR3 contains 18 residues. Germline loops: CDR1 SEHNR, CDR2 FQNEAQ (reference sequence). The CDR3 DNA sequence: TGTGCCAGCAGCAAACCCAAGGGGGCGGGATCGGGGCCAGATACGCAGTATTTT. This encodes CASSKPKGAGSGPDTQYF.

Sample share makes this clonotype medium-sized. The rearrangement joins TRBV6-1 to TRBJ1-5; no definite D call. Trimming stripped 3 bases from V and 5 bases from J, with 8 bases between. Germline V gene lookup returns CDR1 MNHNS and CDR2 SASEGT. This CDR3 comprises 13 residues. The CDR3 DNA sequence: TGTGCCAGCAGTGAGGCCGGTCATCAGCCCCAGCATTTT. This codes for CASSEAGHQPQHF.

The chain is built from TRBV5-1 and TRBJ2-7; 11 nucleotides align to TRBD1. J gave up 2 bases and V 7 bases, and 8 bases lay outside the gene matches. CDR1 and CDR2 from the germline V gene are SGHRS and YFSETQ. The CDR3 totals 15 residues. The CDR3, as DNA: TGCGCCAGCTCATGGGGACAGGGGGTTACCTACGAGCAGTACTTC. It specifies CASSWGQGVTYEQYF.

The chain has TRBV3-1 and TRBJ1-2; D is uncertain. CDR3 length: 13 residues. Germline V gene sequence: CDR1 LGHDT, CDR2 YNNKEL (reference sequence). V shed 4 bases and J shed 5 bases, with 11 bases lying between them. DNA of the CDR3: TGTGCCAGCAGCCCCCCGGGTCCTTATGGCTACACCTTC. As protein: CASSPPGPYGYTF.